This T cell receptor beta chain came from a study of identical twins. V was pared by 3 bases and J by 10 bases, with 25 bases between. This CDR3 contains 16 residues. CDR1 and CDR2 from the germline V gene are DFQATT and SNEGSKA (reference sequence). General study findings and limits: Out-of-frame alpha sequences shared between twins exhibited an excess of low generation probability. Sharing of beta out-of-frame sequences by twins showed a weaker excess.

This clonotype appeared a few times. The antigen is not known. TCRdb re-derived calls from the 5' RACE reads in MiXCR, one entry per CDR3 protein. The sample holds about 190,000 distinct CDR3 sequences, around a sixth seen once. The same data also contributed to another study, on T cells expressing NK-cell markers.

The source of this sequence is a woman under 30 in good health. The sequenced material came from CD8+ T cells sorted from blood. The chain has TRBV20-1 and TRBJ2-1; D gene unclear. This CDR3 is CSASPSRRASLVEQFF. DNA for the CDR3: TGCAGTGCTAGTCCATCACGTCGGGCGTCCCTGGTGGAGCAGTTCTTC.